This T cell receptor (beta chain) was sequenced during a study of T cell changes during pregnancy in multiple sclerosis. TCRdb keeps only in-frame clones here, not all; method: immunoSEQ multiplex PCR. The sample carries 45,000 to 55,000 clones, approximately 92% recorded once. The V end lost 10 bases, the J end lost 4 bases, and 19 bases lay between the germline ends. This CDR3 is 14 amino acids long. Per the germline V gene, CDR1 is LNHDA and CDR2 is SQIVND (reference sequence). The clonotype originates from a female donor with multiple sclerosis, enrolled in a pregnancy study. The gene calls are TRBV19 and TRBJ1-2; D might be TRBD1 (5 bases). Source: peripheral blood, taken after pregnancy. CDR3 sequence reads: CATDSRDPPYGYTF. The CDR3 DNA reads as TGTGCCACCGACTCCAGGGATCCGCCCTATGGCTACACCTTC.